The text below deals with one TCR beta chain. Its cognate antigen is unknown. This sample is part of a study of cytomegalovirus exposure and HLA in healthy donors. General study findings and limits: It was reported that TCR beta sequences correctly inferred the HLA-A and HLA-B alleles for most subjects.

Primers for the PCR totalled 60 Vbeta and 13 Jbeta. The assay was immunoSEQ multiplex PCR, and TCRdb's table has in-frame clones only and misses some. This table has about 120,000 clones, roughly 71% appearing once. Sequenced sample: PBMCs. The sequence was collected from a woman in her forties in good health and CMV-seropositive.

CDR3 DNA sequence: TGTGCCAGCAGCATACTAAGGACAGATACGCAGTATTTT. It encodes CASSILRTDTQYF. This rearrangement joins TRBV2 to TRBJ2-3, with D hard to call. The V end lost 6 bases, the J end lost 3 bases, and 10 bases lay between the germline ends. The CDR3 is 13 amino acids. CDR1 and CDR2 (germline): SNHLY, FYNNEI. The complete variable domain, with remaining parts taken from reference TRBV2 and TRBJ2-3, reads EPEVTQTPSHQVTQMGQEVILRCVPISNHLYFYWYRQILGQKVEFLVSFYNNEISEKSEIFDDQFSVERPDGSNFTLKIRSTKLEDSAMYFCASSILRTDTQYFGPGTRLTVL.